Given below is one T cell receptor beta chain in context. No antigen is known for it. The data stem from a study of graft-versus-host responses after intestinal transplantation. At the level of the study: Recipients across the board were started on anti-thymocyte globulin induction, then kept on tacrolimus and steroids for about three years.

The method was immunoSEQ multiplex PCR; TCRdb's version includes in-frame clones alone and lacks a portion of them. The sample has about 90,000 clones, roughly 80% seen once. Germline V gene data show CDR1 as SGHKS and CDR2 as YYEKEE (reference sequence). The length of the CDR3 is 12 residues. The ends were cut back, 3 bases at V and 4 bases at J, with 7 bases in the middle. This sequence originates from a human donor who received an intestinal transplant. Sequencing was performed on unstimulated CD4+ T cells sorted from spleen or lymph node cells, taken before intestinal transplant. The rearrangement joins TRBV5-5 to TRBJ1-2; D is unresolved. Written as DNA, the CDR3 is TGTGCCAGCAGCTATGGGCCCTATGGCTACACCTTC. Amino acids: CASSYGPYGYTF.